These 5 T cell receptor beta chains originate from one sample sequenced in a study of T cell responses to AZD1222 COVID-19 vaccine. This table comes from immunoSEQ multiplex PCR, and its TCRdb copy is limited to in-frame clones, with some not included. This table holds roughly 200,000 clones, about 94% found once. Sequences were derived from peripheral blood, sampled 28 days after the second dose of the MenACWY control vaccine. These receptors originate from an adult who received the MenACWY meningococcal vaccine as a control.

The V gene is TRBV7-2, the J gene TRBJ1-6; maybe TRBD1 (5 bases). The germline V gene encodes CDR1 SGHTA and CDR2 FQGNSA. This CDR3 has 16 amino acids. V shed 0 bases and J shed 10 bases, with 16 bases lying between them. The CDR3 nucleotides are TGTGCCAGCAGCTTAGCGGGAAGGCAGGGCAACTCACCCCTCCACTTT. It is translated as CASSLAGRQGNSPLHF.

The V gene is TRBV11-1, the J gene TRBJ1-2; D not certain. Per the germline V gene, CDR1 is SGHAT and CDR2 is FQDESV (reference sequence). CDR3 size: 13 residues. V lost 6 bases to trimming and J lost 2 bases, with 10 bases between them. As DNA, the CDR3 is TGTGCCAGCAGTTCTCCGGGGAACTATGGCTACACCTTC. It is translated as CASSSPGNYGYTF.

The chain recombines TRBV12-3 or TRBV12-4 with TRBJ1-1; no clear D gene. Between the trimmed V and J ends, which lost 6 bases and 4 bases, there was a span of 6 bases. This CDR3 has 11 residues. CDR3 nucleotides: TGTGCCAGCAGAGCCGGCACTGAAGCTTTCTTT. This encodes CASRAGTEAFF.

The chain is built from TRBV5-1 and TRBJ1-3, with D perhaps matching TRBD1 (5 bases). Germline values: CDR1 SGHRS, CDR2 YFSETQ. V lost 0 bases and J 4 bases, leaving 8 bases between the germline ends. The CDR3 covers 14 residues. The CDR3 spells CASSLGQLGNTIYF. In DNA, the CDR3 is TGCGCCAGCAGCTTGGGACAGTTAGGAAACACCATATATTTT.

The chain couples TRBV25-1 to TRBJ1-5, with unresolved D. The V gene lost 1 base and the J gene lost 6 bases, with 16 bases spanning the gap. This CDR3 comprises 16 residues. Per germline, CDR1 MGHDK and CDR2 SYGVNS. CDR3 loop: CASSELAFGDAQPQHF. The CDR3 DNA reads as TGTGCCAGCAGTGAATTGGCTTTCGGGGATGCTCAGCCCCAGCATTTT. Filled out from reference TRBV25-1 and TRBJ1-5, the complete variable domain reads EADIYQTPRYLVIGTGKKITLECSQTMGHDKMYWYQQDPGMELHLIHYSYGVNSTEKGDLSSESTVSRIRTEHFPLTLESARPSHTSQYLCASSELAFGDAQPQHFGDGTRLSIL.